The 8 T cell receptor beta chains in this list originate from one sample, sequenced in a study of blood T cell repertoires in COVID-19. TCRdb's copy holds only in-frame clones and misses some; the assay was immunoSEQ multiplex PCR. In the table there are about 330,000 clones, 75% to 90% of which are singletons. Sample: PBMCs or T cells enriched from blood (not recorded which). The receptors originated from a man younger than 45 who had recovered from COVID-19.

The J gene is TRBJ2-5, the V gene TRBV4-1; a possible D gene is TRBD1 (5 bases). The CDR3 is 16 amino acids. The V gene lost 3 bases and the J gene lost 4 bases, with 18 bases spanning the gap. Germline CDR1 MGHRA, CDR2 YSYEKL. In DNA form, the CDR3 reads TGCGCCAGCAGCCAGAGTGGGGCTTCGTCTTCAGAGACCCAGTACTTC. This encodes CASSQSGASSSETQYF.

The V call is TRBV7-2, the J call TRBJ2-3; D gene ambiguous. Trimming took off 5 bases at V and 6 bases at J, with 12 bases between the two ends. The CDR3 has 13 residues. Germline lookup yields CDR1 SGHTA and CDR2 FQGNSA. The CDR3 DNA reads as TGTGCCAGCAGCCCCCATTCAATGGATACGCAGTATTTT. As protein: CASSPHSMDTQYF.

V gene TRBV3-1 (or the pseudogene TRBV3-2) combines with J gene TRBJ1-4; 11 nucleotides line up with TRBD1. The CDR3 extends over 15 amino acids. After removal of 3 bases from V and 10 bases from J, the junction contained 7 bases not matched to a gene. Germline CDR1 LGHDT, CDR2 YNNKEL (reference sequence). This CDR3 is CASSHPGQGAVKLFF. The CDR3 nucleotides are TGTGCCAGCAGCCACCCCGGACAGGGGGCTGTAAAACTGTTTTTT.

This clone was detected only once. V is TRBV6-5 and J is TRBJ2-2, with D tentatively TRBD2 (5 bases). V dropped 6 bases and J dropped 3 bases, with 14 bases sitting between them. Germline V gives CDR1 MNHEY, CDR2 SVGAGI. The length of the CDR3 is 15 residues. This CDR3 is CASSPSRDDTGELFF. CDR3 bases: TGTGCCAGCAGCCCCTCCCGGGATGACACCGGGGAGCTGTTTTTT.

V usage is TRBV5-1 and J usage is TRBJ2-7; 7 bases are shared with TRBD1. The CDR3 has 15 amino acids. The germline V gene encodes CDR1 SGHRS and CDR2 YFSETQ. The ends lost 1 base at V and 1 base at J; junction bases unmatched: 5. This CDR3 is CASSLTGAESYEQYF. The CDR3 nucleotides read TGCGCCAGCAGCTTGACAGGGGCCGAATCCTACGAGCAGTACTTC. The whole variable domain, remainder taken from reference TRBV5-1 and TRBJ2-7, is KAGVTQTPRYLIKTRGQQVTLSCSPISGHRSVSWYQQTPGQGLQFLFEYFSETQRNKGNFPGRFSGRQFSNSRSEMNVSTLELGDSALYLCASSLTGAESYEQYFGPGTRLTVT.

The V gene is TRBV19, the J gene TRBJ2-7; possible D gene TRBD2, 7 bases. CDR3 size: 16 residues. Germline CDR1 is LNHDA and CDR2 is SQIVND (reference sequence). V lost 2 bases and J 2 bases, leaving 16 bases between the germline ends. The CDR3 loop reads CASSISGTHGPYEQYF. In DNA form, the CDR3 reads TGTGCCAGTAGTATAAGCGGGACACACGGCCCCTACGAGCAGTACTTC.

The V and J genes are TRBV18 and TRBJ2-7, with a tentative D call TRBD1 (5 bases). The CDR3 has 16 amino acids. The V end was cut by 3 bases, the J end by 3 bases, with 18 bases between. Germline CDR1 reads KGHSH; CDR2 reads LQKENI. CDR3 DNA: TGTGCCAGCTCACCGCAAACAGGCCGGCACGTCTACGAGCAGTACTTC. As protein: CASSPQTGRHVYEQYF.

This chain joins TRBV7-6 and TRBJ2-3, with D possibly being TRBD2 (6 bases). Germline CDR1 is SGHVS and CDR2 is FNYEAQ. Trimming pared 1 base from V and 3 bases from J, leaving 14 bases between. The CDR3 spans 16 residues. The CDR3 region has the DNA TGTGCCAGCAGCTTAGTCCCGCGGGAAGGGACAGATACGCAGTATTTT. Translating gives CASSLVPREGTDTQYF.